This T cell receptor (beta chain) was recovered during a study of blood T cell repertoires in COVID-19. This CDR3 comprises 13 residues. The germline V gene has CDR1 WNHNN and CDR2 SYGVQD (reference sequence). V was trimmed by 4 bases and J by 7 bases, leaving 12 bases between them. Repertoires were generated with immunoSEQ multiplex PCR, while TCRdb's copy carries only in-frame clones and drops some. The table records roughly 480,000 clones, roughly 87% of them present only once. V and J are TRBV10-1 and TRBJ2-3, with unresolved D. This clonotype was obtained from a man aged 18 to 30 with COVID-19, enrolled during active disease. The sample comprised peripheral blood. The CDR3 bases are TGCGCCAGCAGTGTTGATCGAGCAAATACGCAGTATTTT. It translates to CASSVDRANTQYF.